This is a list of T cell receptor beta chains from one sample in a study of blood T cell repertoires in COVID-19. TCRdb's table, derived via immunoSEQ multiplex PCR, lists solely in-frame clones and lacks some. The sample yields 350,000 to 450,000 clones, approximately 90% seen once. Sequenced sample: peripheral blood. Receptor source: a woman aged 40 to 55 with COVID-19, enrolled during active disease. CDR3s include the opening cysteine and the closing phenylalanine or tryptophan. The D gene is left open where the match is weak. Size tells how often a clone was seen (once, few, many) or the class of an expanded clone, and some rows leave it out.

NA	TRBV6-1	TRBJ2-3	NA	CASSEAAVKTDTQYF	TGTGCCAGCAGTGAAGCTGCAGTGAAAACAGATACGCAGTATTTT
NA	TRBV7-9	TRBJ1-5	NA	CASSRRGSQPQHF	TGTGCCAGCAGCCGCCGGGGAAGTCAGCCCCAGCATTTT
NA	TRBV28	TRBJ1-5	NA	CASSLDAREIRPQHF	TGTGCCAGCAGTTTAGACGCCAGGGAAATCAGGCCCCAGCATTTT
NA	TRBV27	TRBJ1-1	NA	CASSPPGGRVTEAFF	TGTGCCAGCAGCCCCCCGGGGGGGAGGGTTACTGAAGCTTTCTTT
few	TRBV11-3	TRBJ2-2	TRBD2	CASSPRGRAGGPTGELFF	TGTGCCAGCAGCCCCCGGGGAAGAGCGGGAGGACCCACCGGGGAGCTGTTTTTT
few	TRBV4-1	TRBJ2-7	NA	CASSQVHASSYEQYF	TGCGCCAGCAGCCAAGTTCACGCGAGCTCCTACGAGCAGTACTTC
few	TRBV18	TRBJ1-2	TRBD1	CASSPSPDRVQGYTF	TGTGCCAGCTCACCCTCCCCAGACAGGGTGCAAGGCTACACCTTC
NA	TRBV7-6	TRBJ1-1	NA	CASSPFEGAETEAFF	TGTGCCAGCAGCCCCTTTGAGGGCGCGGAAACTGAAGCTTTCTTT
NA	TRBV9	TRBJ1-1	NA	CATQQMNTEAFF	TGTGCCACCCAACAGATGAACACTGAAGCTTTCTTT
NA	TRBV4-3	TRBJ2-1	NA	CASSQEPTGLHNEQFF	TGCGCCAGCAGCCAAGAACCCACAGGGCTCCACAATGAGCAGTTCTTC
NA	TRBV12-3/TRBV12-4	TRBJ2-2	NA	CASRGRGFGELFF	TGTGCCAGCAGGGGAAGGGGGTTCGGGGAGCTGTTTTTT
NA	TRBV9	TRBJ2-3	NA	CASSVPSLTDTQYF	TGTGCCAGCAGCGTACCAAGCCTAACAGATACGCAGTATTTT
NA	TRBV11-2	TRBJ1-2	TRBD1	CASSITGGSGYTF	TGTGCCAGCAGCATTACAGGGGGCAGTGGCTACACCTTC
NA	TRBV7-9	TRBJ1-1	NA	CASSLPGGTEAFF	TGTGCCAGCAGCTTACCGGGGGGGACTGAAGCTTTCTTT
NA	TRBV11-2	TRBJ1-2	NA	CASSLSNYGYTF	TGTGCCAGCAGTCTGTCGAACTATGGCTACACCTTC
NA	TRBV29-1	TRBJ1-1	NA	CSVDFSRGAFF	TGCAGCGTTGACTTCTCCAGGGGAGCTTTCTTT
NA	TRBV24-1	TRBJ2-1	NA	CATSDLWANEQFF	TGTGCCACCAGTGATTTGTGGGCCAATGAGCAGTTCTTC
NA	TRBV28	TRBJ1-5	NA	CASSLVDHLNQPQHF	TGTGCCAGCAGTTTAGTAGATCATCTCAATCAGCCCCAGCATTTT
NA	TRBV5-1	TRBJ1-2	TRBD1	CASSRETGGYGYTF	TGCGCCAGCAGCCGGGAGACAGGGGGATATGGCTACACCTTC
NA	TRBV4-3	TRBJ1-1	TRBD1	CASSQTAGGTEAFF	TGCGCCAGCAGCCAAACAGCAGGGGGAACTGAAGCTTTCTTT
NA	TRBV2	TRBJ1-6	TRBD1	CARGPGGADNSPLHF	TGTGCCAGAGGTCCAGGGGGCGCGGATAATTCACCCCTCCACTTT
once	TRBV28	TRBJ1-2	NA	CASSSDSFYGYTF	TGTGCCAGCAGTTCGGACAGTTTTTATGGCTACACCTTC
NA	TRBV5-1	TRBJ2-6	NA	CASSLVEGRRLSSGANVLTF	TGCGCCAGCAGCTTGGTGGAAGGGAGACGGCTGAGCTCTGGGGCCAACGTCCTGACTTTC
once	TRBV7-6	TRBJ1-4	TRBD1	CASSLALRQGFRNEKLFF	TGTGCCAGCAGCTTAGCGTTGAGACAGGGGTTCCGGAATGAAAAACTGTTTTTT
NA	TRBV12-3/TRBV12-4	TRBJ2-5	NA	CASSTGRETQYF	TGTGCCAGCAGTACAGGGCGGGAGACCCAGTACTTC
NA	TRBV9	TRBJ2-3	TRBD2	CASSVDPSGLLTDTQYF	TGTGCCAGCAGCGTAGATCCTAGCGGACTCCTCACAGATACGCAGTATTTT
NA	TRBV6-6	TRBJ2-7	TRBD2	CASSYSLADSYEQYF	TGTGCCAGCAGTTACTCACTAGCGGATTCCTACGAGCAGTACTTC
once	TRBV28	TRBJ2-7	TRBD2	CASRDSGRGSYEQYF	TGTGCCAGCAGGGATAGCGGGAGAGGAAGCTACGAGCAGTACTTC
NA	TRBV30	TRBJ1-2	NA	CAWGRSYGYTF	TGTGCCTGGGGTCGGTCGTATGGCTACACCTTC
NA	TRBV14	TRBJ2-5	NA	CASSQEDPAGEVETQYF	TGTGCCAGCAGCCAAGAGGATCCCGCGGGCGAAGTCGAGACCCAGTACTTC
few	TRBV12-5	TRBJ1-1	NA	CASGRALWLEDTEAFF	TGTGCTAGTGGCCGAGCCCTGTGGTTGGAGGACACTGAAGCTTTCTTT
NA	TRBV18	TRBJ2-2	TRBD2	CASSPTSGARGELFF	TGTGCCAGCTCTCCGACTAGCGGGGCCCGCGGGGAGCTGTTTTTT
once	TRBV9	TRBJ2-1	TRBD2	CASSSPSRLADYNEQFF	TGTGCCAGCAGCTCCCCCTCGAGGCTAGCGGACTACAATGAGCAGTTCTTC
NA	TRBV24-1	TRBJ2-5	NA	CATSDSGAAQETQYF	TGTGCCACCAGTGATTCGGGAGCAGCTCAAGAGACCCAGTACTTC
once	TRBV19	TRBJ2-7	TRBD2	CASSPTSGGYGQYF	TGTGCCAGTAGCCCGACTAGCGGGGGTTATGGGCAGTACTTC
NA	TRBV4-1	TRBJ2-4	NA	CASSQPSSDPKNIQYF	TGCGCCAGCAGCCAACCTAGCAGCGATCCCAAAAACATTCAGTACTTC
once	TRBV12-3/TRBV12-4	TRBJ2-1	NA	CASRRDSYNEQFF	TGTGCCAGCAGAAGAGACAGCTACAATGAGCAGTTCTTC
NA	TRBV7-9	TRBJ2-3	NA	CASSPQSGRTFYTGDTQYF	TGTGCCAGCAGCCCTCAATCGGGGAGAACGTTTTACACCGGGGATACGCAGTATTTT
once	TRBV6-2/TRBV6-3	TRBJ1-1	TRBD1	CASSERGPWTEAFF	TGTGCCAGCAGCGAAAGGGGGCCGTGGACTGAAGCTTTCTTT
NA	TRBV7-2	TRBJ2-7	NA	CASSLETGASYEQYF	TGTGCCAGCAGCTTGGAGACAGGAGCCTCCTACGAGCAGTACTTC
once	TRBV6-2/TRBV6-3	TRBJ2-7	NA	CASSSAAPYEQYF	TGTGCCAGCAGTTCCGCCGCGCCGTACGAGCAGTACTTC
NA	TRBV10-3	TRBJ1-2	NA	CAISAYNLGGGDGYTF	TGTGCCATCAGCGCCTATAACCTCGGGGGAGGGGATGGCTACACCTTC
NA	TRBV27	TRBJ2-5	NA	CASRDKSTTRVETQYF	TGTGCCAGCCGAGATAAATCGACCACGAGGGTGGAGACCCAGTACTTC
NA	TRBV5-1	TRBJ1-4	NA	CASSLGQKTNEKLFF	TGCGCCAGCAGCTTGGGACAGAAAACTAATGAAAAACTGTTTTTT
NA	TRBV27	TRBJ1-4	NA	CASSTEIGRRLGNEKLFF	TGTGCCAGCAGCACAGAGATAGGGAGAAGGTTAGGTAATGAAAAACTGTTTTTT
NA	TRBV3-1/TRBV3-2	TRBJ2-3	TRBD2	CASSLWGTSGLPRDTDTQYF	TGTGCCAGCAGCCTCTGGGGGACTAGCGGTCTCCCGAGGGACACAGATACGCAGTATTTT
NA	TRBV18	TRBJ2-1	TRBD1	CASSPTTGPYNEQFF	TGTGCCAGCTCACCGACGACAGGGCCCTACAATGAGCAGTTCTTC
NA	TRBV28	TRBJ1-5	NA	CASRVFAGGVTQPQHF	TGTGCCAGCCGGGTCTTTGCTGGGGGCGTGACGCAGCCCCAGCATTTT